Below are 12 T cell receptor beta chains sequenced from a single sample in a study of blood T cells in healthy people across ages. The use of a sample-barcoded 5' primer and a J-beta primer mix characterized a second PCR of about 6 to 12 cycles. TCRdb reprocessed the 5' RACE reads with MiXCR, giving one entry per CDR3 protein. Of about 1,800,000 distinct CDR3 sequences detected, roughly 27% appear once; the ten largest clones hold about 7.7%. Sequencing input: blood. All receptors derive from a woman aged 25 to 39 in good health.

This clonotype turned up a few times. This chain uses TRBV4-3 with TRBJ2-3; TRBD2 matches at 10 bases. With 4 bases clipped from V and 4 bases from J, the junction kept 8 bases outside the gene matches. Germline values: CDR1 LGHNA, CDR2 YSLEER. This CDR3 contains 16 residues. This CDR3 is CASSRQGAGGPDTQYF. CDR3 DNA: TGCGCCAGCAGCCGCCAGGGAGCGGGAGGGCCAGATACGCAGTATTTT.

The chain links TRBV5-1 to TRBJ1-2, with D unresolved. This CDR3 has 17 residues. Germline V CDR1 and CDR2: SGHRS, YFSETQ. V was shortened by 2 bases and J by 0 bases, with 17 bases between the two germline ends. The CDR3 spells CASSFPPGRRANYGYTF. Here the CDR3 DNA reads TGCGCCAGCAGCTTCCCCCCCGGGAGGCGAGCTAACTATGGCTACACCTTC.

The rearrangement links TRBV29-1 to TRBJ1-5; tentatively, D is TRBD1 (5 bases). Germline V gives CDR1 SQVTM, CDR2 ANQGSEA. V was shortened by 7 bases and J by 3 bases, with 13 bases between the two germline ends. This CDR3 has 13 residues. CDR3 DNA sequence: TGCAGCGCTAAGGCAGGGAACAATCAGCCCCAGCATTTT. Translated, it gives CSAKAGNNQPQHF.

The chain combines TRBV9 with TRBJ1-3; D is possibly TRBD1 (5 bases). CDR1 and CDR2 (germline): SGDLS, YYNGEE. This CDR3 spans 15 amino acids. V lost 3 bases and J lost 0, with 10 bases in between. CDR3 amino acids: CASSAEGSSGNTIYF. DNA for the CDR3: TGTGCCAGCAGCGCCGAGGGGAGCTCTGGAAACACCATATATTTT.

The rearrangement links TRBV12-3 or TRBV12-4 to TRBJ2-5; D is uncertain. The V end was cut by 7 bases, the J end by 11 bases, with 14 bases between. This CDR3 is 11 amino acids long. CDR3 loop: CASIGRNEQYF. CDR3 nucleotide sequence: TGTGCCAGCATTGGCCGGAATGAGCAGTACTTC.

The chain couples TRBV2 to TRBJ2-3, with TRBD1 identical over 8 bases. Unmatched junction bases numbered 13, after V lost 4 bases and J lost 7 bases. The CDR3 extends over 16 amino acids. Per germline, CDR1 SNHLY and CDR2 FYNNEI. In nucleotides, the CDR3 is TGTGCCAGCAGTGTGACTGACAGGGGTGTGATGAATACGCAGTATTTT. This sequence encodes CASSVTDRGVMNTQYF.

V is TRBV10-3 and J is TRBJ2-3; no clear D gene. Per the germline V gene, CDR1 is ENHRY and CDR2 is SYGVKD. V was shortened by 8 bases and J by 2 bases, with 17 bases between the two germline ends. CDR3 length equals 15 residues. The CDR3 nucleotides are TGTGCCATCCGGTCGCGGTCAGGAACCACAGATACGCAGTATTTT. It encodes CAIRSRSGTTDTQYF.

The chain carries TRBV7-9 and TRBJ1-1; D is possibly TRBD1 (5 bases). This CDR3 spans 14 amino acids. With 5 bases removed from V and 6 bases from J, the gap between germline ends came to 16 bases. The germline V gene encodes CDR1 SEHNR and CDR2 FQNEAQ (reference sequence). The CDR3 here is CASSLEGVSAEAFF. The CDR3 nucleotides are TGTGCCAGCAGCCTGGAAGGGGTTAGCGCTGAAGCTTTCTTT. The full variable domain, completed using reference TRBV7-9 and TRBJ1-1, is DTGVSQNPRHKITKRGQNVTFRCDPISEHNRLYWYRQTLGQGPEFLTYFQNEAQLEKSRLLSDRFSAERPKGSFSTLEIQRTEQGDSAMYLCASSLEGVSAEAFFGQGTRLTVV.

Concerning this clonotype itself: This may be a read error, as it is one base from a much larger clone. V usage is TRBV12-3 or TRBV12-4 and J usage is TRBJ2-5, with TRBD1 matching over 12 bases. The CDR3 spans 16 residues. CDR3 coding DNA: TGTGCCAACAGTTTCGGGGACAGGGGGCTAGGGGAGACCCAGTACTTC. Protein product: CANSFGDRGLGETQYF.

A few counts support this clonotype. The CDR3 loop is CAISETGAPNTEAFF. In DNA form, the CDR3 reads TGTGCCATCAGCGAGACTGGAGCACCGAACACTGAAGCTTTCTTT. The V gene is TRBV10-3, the J gene TRBJ1-1; D gene unclear. The germline V and J ends were trimmed by 6 bases and 1 base, with 15 bases remaining between them. Germline V gene sequence: CDR1 ENHRY, CDR2 SYGVKD. This CDR3 comprises 15 residues.

The chain has TRBV14 and TRBJ1-1, with unresolved D. The germline CDR1 and CDR2 sequences are SGHDN and FVKESK. V lost 2 bases and J lost 0, with 4 bases in between. There are 13 residues in the CDR3. The CDR3 region has the DNA TGTGCCAGCAGCCAACGAGTGAACACTGAAGCTTTCTTT. Protein: CASSQRVNTEAFF.

About this clonotype: No DNA is shown, since the ends of the CDR3 on it are uncertain; the CDR3 is the one TCRdb lists. The rearrangement links TRBV11-2 to TRBJ1-2; the D call in the table, TRBD1, was not verified against the DNA. The germline CDR1 and CDR2 sequences are SGHAT and FQNNGV. Termini included, the CDR3 measures 13 amino acids. This chain's CDR3 is CASSFGPGGGYTF.